This TCR beta chain was captured in a study of blood T cell repertoires in COVID-19. The wider study: COVID-19 samples from acute and convalescent phases originated in the United States, Italy and Spain. In each case, the material was cDNA or gDNA derived from T cells, B-cell-depleted T cells, or PBMCs.

Source study methods: Reference gene primer amplification gave estimated nucleated cell counts. Repertoires were generated with immunoSEQ multiplex PCR, while TCRdb's copy carries only in-frame clones and drops some. V and J calls and clone size follow that table, whereas D and trimming were derived from the DNA. Of roughly 120,000 clones in the sample, roughly nine tenths were seen once. There are 13 residues in the CDR3. CDR1 is SNHLY, CDR2 FYNNEI, per germline. Trimming took 10 bases from V and 5 from J; bases not matched to a gene: 7. Input material: peripheral blood. The chain is built from TRBV2 and TRBJ2-1; 8 bases line up with TRBD1. The TCR comes from a man aged 70-80 years who had recovered from COVID-19. This CDR3 is CATRTGQDNEQFF. The CDR3 coding sequence is TGTGCCACCCGTACGGGACAGGACAATGAGCAGTTCTTC.